This T cell receptor beta chain is from a study of cytomegalovirus exposure and HLA in healthy donors. Overall study results and limits: Reportedly, fewer N-insertions than the roughly 700-donor mean appeared in an Asian-associated ancestry cluster in a later analysis. Diagnosis of cytomegalovirus status made by the classifier reportedly showed high specificity and sensitivity. There were 150 to 200 TCR beta chains listed as cytomegalovirus-associated.

PCR was performed using 60 Vbeta and 13 Jbeta primers. Some clones are missing from TCRdb's copy, which holds only in-frame ones; the method was immunoSEQ multiplex PCR. The table has more than 85,000 clones, roughly 13% seen once. This clone showed up just a few times. What it recognizes is unknown. The CDR3 is 14 residues long. CDR1 SEHNR and CDR2 FQNEAQ come from the germline V gene (reference sequence). V was shortened by 5 bases and J by 0 bases, with 11 bases between the two germline ends. Sample: PBMCs. The chain recombines TRBV7-9 with TRBJ2-7, with D possibly TRBD1 on 6 matching bases. The receptor's source is a man in his forties in good health and CMV-seropositive. The DNA for the CDR3 is TGTGCCAGCAGCGCACAGGGTCCCTCCTACGAGCAGTACTTC. It specifies CASSAQGPSYEQYF.